This TCR beta chain derives from a study of blood T cell repertoires in COVID-19. Method: immunoSEQ multiplex PCR; TCRdb's copy keeps in-frame clones and lacks some. Found here are roughly 140,000 clones, about three quarters of them singletons; the top ten hold about 1.9%. Germline-derived CDR1 and CDR2 are LNHNV and YYDKDF (reference sequence). This CDR3 spans 14 amino acids. The germline V and J ends were trimmed by 3 bases and 3 bases, with 10 bases remaining between them. The chain joins TRBV15 to TRBJ2-3; D may be TRBD1 (5 bases). Sequences were obtained from peripheral blood. This TCR derives from a woman aged 55-69 years with acute or convalescent COVID-19. CDR3: CATSSDSITDTQYF. DNA for the CDR3: TGTGCCACCAGCAGTGACAGTATAACAGATACGCAGTATTTT.